Listed here are 32 T cell receptor beta chains from one sample, sequenced in a study of blood T cell repertoires in COVID-19. Data came from immunoSEQ multiplex PCR; TCRdb stores just in-frame clones and leaves some out. The sample includes about 320,000 clones, around 90% seen only once; the top ten take approximately 5.5%. What was sequenced was PBMCs or T cells enriched from blood (not recorded which). Every receptor here comes from a man in his 60s who had recovered from COVID-19.

The V call is TRBV18, the J call TRBJ1-4; a possible D gene is TRBD1 (5 bases). Germline loops: CDR1 KGHSH, CDR2 LQKENI. V was cut by 4 bases and J by 8 bases, with 11 bases left in between. CDR3 length: 13 amino acids. The CDR3 loop reads CASSLQGGEKLFF. The CDR3 bases are TGTGCCAGCTCACTCCAGGGAGGAGAAAAACTGTTTTTT.

This chain joins TRBV19 and TRBJ2-3, with D tentatively TRBD1 (6 bases). Trimming removed 3 bases at V and 8 bases at J, with 18 bases between. There are 15 residues in the CDR3. The germline CDR1 and CDR2 sequences are LNHDA and SQIVND (reference sequence). CDR3 in DNA: TGTGCCAGTAGTATGGTCGGACAGCGCTGGGGTACGCAGTATTTT. It yields the protein CASSMVGQRWGTQYF.

This rearrangement joins TRBV5-1 to TRBJ2-1; D might be TRBD2 (7 bases). This CDR3 region has 17 residues. V lost 3 bases and J lost 15, with 31 bases in between. Germline V gene data show CDR1 as SGHRS and CDR2 as YFSETQ. CDR3 protein: CASSSRGASGVVDVLFF. The CDR3 DNA reads TGCGCCAGCAGCTCGAGGGGGGCTAGCGGAGTGGTGGACGTACTGTTCTTC.

This chain connects TRBV6-2 or TRBV6-3 to TRBJ2-2, with D tentatively TRBD1 (5 bases). The germline CDR1 and CDR2 sequences are MNHEY and SVGEGT. This CDR3 has 15 amino acids. Trimming removed 5 bases at V and 8 bases at J, with 18 bases between. In DNA form, the CDR3 reads TGTGCCAGCAGTCATCCCCTGGGGCACTCTGGGGAGCTGTTTTTT. This encodes CASSHPLGHSGELFF.

CDR3 amino acids: CASSLSGAAVGYTF. The CDR3 region has the DNA TGTGCCAGCAGTTTATCAGGGGCCGCAGTGGGCTACACCTTC. The chain is built from TRBV28 and TRBJ1-2; a weak D match, TRBD1 (6 bases). Germline loops: CDR1 MDHEN, CDR2 SYDVKM. The CDR3 has 14 amino acids. V lost 1 base to trimming and J lost 8 bases, with 14 bases between them.

V gene TRBV19 combines with J gene TRBJ1-5; the D is unclear. Trimming stripped 5 bases from V and 1 base from J, with 9 bases between. The CDR3 spans 14 residues. Looked up from germline, CDR1 is LNHDA and CDR2 is SQIVND (reference sequence). This CDR3 is CASSYGVSNQPQHF. CDR3 bases: TGTGCCAGTAGTTACGGGGTAAGCAATCAGCCCCAGCATTTT.

The rearrangement joins TRBV11-3 to TRBJ2-1; 8 bases are shared with TRBD2. The CDR3 sequence is 15 residues long. Germline CDR1 SGHNT, CDR2 YENEEA. V shed 2 bases, J shed 6 bases, and the junction held 6 bases outside the gene matches. This CDR3 is CASSLTREGRNEQFF. The CDR3 DNA follows: TGTGCCAGCAGCTTAACACGGGAGGGCCGCAATGAGCAGTTCTTC.

This chain links TRBV29-1 with TRBJ1-2; D call uncertain. Trimming stripped 4 bases from V and 8 bases from J, with 14 bases between. Germline loops: CDR1 SQVTM, CDR2 ANQGSEA. The CDR3 is 12 residues long. CDR3: CSVAASLGGYTF. For the CDR3, the DNA is TGCAGCGTTGCAGCGAGTCTCGGGGGCTACACCTTC.

The chain uses TRBV19 and TRBJ2-1; weak D call: TRBD2 (5 bases). The CDR3 length is 13 residues. Germline-derived CDR1 and CDR2 are LNHDA and SQIVND (reference sequence). Trimming shortened V by 7 bases and J by 4 bases, and 11 bases separated the two germline ends. The CDR3 nucleotides read TGTGCCAGTATGGGCCGGAGGTACAATGAGCAGTTCTTC. It translates to CASMGRRYNEQFF.

The rearrangement joins TRBV9 to TRBJ2-1; no definite D call. Trimming left V 0 bases short and J 1 base short, with 11 bases between. Germline loops: CDR1 SGDLS, CDR2 YYNGEE. The CDR3 is 16 residues long. The DNA of the CDR3 is TGTGCCAGCAGCGTAGAACAGATTAAATCCTACAATGAGCAGTTCTTC. Its translation: CASSVEQIKSYNEQFF.

Only one count was recorded for this clone. This chain uses TRBV2 with TRBJ1-2; 12 bases match TRBD1. Trimming took 8 bases from V and 2 from J; bases not matched to a gene: 6. The CDR3 loop spans 15 amino acids. Germline V gene sequence: CDR1 SNHLY, CDR2 FYNNEI. The CDR3 DNA reads TGTGCCAGCTCCGGGACAGGGGGCCAAAACTATGGCTACACCTTC. This gives the protein CASSGTGGQNYGYTF.

The chain couples TRBV6-5 to TRBJ1-4; D possibly corresponds to TRBD1 (5 bases). CDR1 is MNHEY, CDR2 SVGAGI, per germline. The V end lost 10 bases, the J end lost 7 bases, and 16 bases lay between the germline ends. The CDR3 contains 13 residues. CDR3: CAIGGGYGEKLFF. DNA for the CDR3: TGTGCCATTGGCGGGGGTTATGGTGAAAAACTGTTTTTT.

This sequence joins TRBV10-1 and TRBJ2-7; 8 bases match TRBD1. Germline V lookup: CDR1 WNHNN, CDR2 SYGVQD (reference sequence). This CDR3 has 13 residues. V gave up 5 bases and J gave up 7 bases; unmatched junction bases: 7. Written as DNA, the CDR3 is TGCGCCAGCAGTAGGACAGGGCCATGGGAGCAGTACTTC. Protein: CASSRTGPWEQYF.

This chain uses TRBV5-1 with TRBJ1-4; maybe TRBD1 (5 bases). From germline, CDR1 is SGHRS and CDR2 YFSETQ. The CDR3 contains 14 residues. Trimming shortened V by 1 base and J by 3 bases, and 7 bases separated the two germline ends. The DNA of the CDR3 is TGCGCCAGCAGCTTGTTAGGGGCTAATGAAAAACTGTTTTTT. This encodes CASSLLGANEKLFF.

The rearrangement uses TRBV7-9 and TRBJ1-1; D is perhaps TRBD1 (6 bases). Germline values: CDR1 SEHNR, CDR2 FQNEAQ (reference sequence). V dropped 5 bases and J dropped 1 base, with 14 bases sitting between them. This CDR3 is built from 15 residues. The CDR3 bases are TGTGCCAGCAGCCCCACAGGGTGGCGGAACACTGAAGCTTTCTTT. This sequence encodes CASSPTGWRNTEAFF.

The chain has TRBV5-5 and TRBJ2-7; D is perhaps TRBD2 (5 bases). The length of the CDR3 is 16 residues. Trimming removed 1 base at V and 6 bases at J, with 20 bases between. Per germline, CDR1 SGHKS and CDR2 YYEKEE (reference sequence). CDR3 DNA sequence: TGTGCCAGCAGCTTGTTATCGGGGTTTCTCCGTAGCGAGCAGTACTTC. Translating it yields CASSLLSGFLRSEQYF.

DNA for the CDR3: TGCGCCAGCAGCTTGGATTGGGGAGCCTCTGGAAACACCATATATTTT. It encodes CASSLDWGASGNTIYF. V gene TRBV5-1 combines with J gene TRBJ1-3; D is unclear. Germline V gene lookup returns CDR1 SGHRS and CDR2 YFSETQ. This CDR3 spans 16 amino acids. The V end was cut by 0 bases, the J end by 0 bases, with 10 bases between.

V usage is TRBV28 and J usage is TRBJ2-4; D unresolved. V lost 5 bases and J 5 bases, leaving 13 bases between the germline ends. From germline, CDR1 is MDHEN and CDR2 SYDVKM. CDR3 length: 14 residues. The DNA of the CDR3 is TGTGCCAGCAGTCTAACACCAGGCCAAAACATTCAGTACTTC. Protein: CASSLTPGQNIQYF. The full variable domain, its missing parts supplied by reference TRBV28 and TRBJ2-4, is DVKVTQSSRYLVKRTGEKVFLECVQDMDHENMFWYRQDPGLGLRLIYFSYDVKMKEKGDIPEGYSVSREKKERFSLILESASTNQTSMYLCASSLTPGQNIQYFGAGTRLSVL.

This clone appeared once. The chain couples TRBV6-5 to TRBJ1-6; 8 bases line up with TRBD1. CDR3 size: 13 residues. The V gene's germline CDR1 is MNHEY and CDR2 SVGAGI. Trimming took 5 bases from V and 10 from J; bases not matched to a gene: 4. As DNA, the CDR3 is TGTGCCAGCAGTAAGGACAGGGACTCACCCCTCCACTTT. Its translation is CASSKDRDSPLHF.

The V call is TRBV14, the J call TRBJ2-7; D possibly corresponds to TRBD2 (5 bases). The germline CDR1 and CDR2 sequences are SGHDN and FVKESK. The CDR3 sequence is 16 residues long. V dropped 0 bases and J dropped 2 bases, with 14 bases sitting between them. CDR3 nucleotide sequence: TGTGCCAGCAGCCAAGATCAGGCTAGCCAAACCTACGAGCAGTACTTC. Translation: CASSQDQASQTYEQYF.

The J gene is TRBJ2-7, the V gene TRBV10-1, with 7 bases lining up with TRBD2. Germline-derived CDR1 and CDR2 are WNHNN and SYGVQD (reference sequence). V shed 7 bases, J shed 3 bases, and the junction held 15 bases outside the gene matches. This CDR3 region has 16 residues. This chain's CDR3 is CASKKAPGRDFYEQYF. Here the CDR3 DNA reads TGCGCCAGCAAAAAGGCCCCGGGGAGGGACTTCTACGAGCAGTACTTC.

This chain uses TRBV18 with TRBJ2-7; 9 bases map to TRBD1. Germline assignment: CDR1 KGHSH and CDR2 LQKENI. The CDR3 runs 14 residues. After removal of 4 bases from V and 6 bases from J, the junction contained 7 bases not matched to a gene. DNA of the CDR3: TGTGCCAGCTCACTACAGGGGGCGGCGGGCGAGCAGTACTTC. As protein: CASSLQGAAGEQYF.

The chain couples TRBV7-2 to TRBJ2-6, with 8 positions matching TRBD1. The J segment lost 1 base and the V segment lost 6 bases, leaving 2 bases of the junction unmatched. CDR1 is SGHTA and CDR2 is FQGNSA in the germline V gene. CDR3 length: 15 amino acids. The CDR3: CASSGQGSGANVLTF. DNA for the CDR3: TGTGCCAGCAGTGGACAGGGATCTGGGGCCAACGTCCTGACTTTC.

This clone appeared once. Other DNA sequences from this sample encode an identical CDR3 as well. In DNA form, the CDR3 reads TGTGCCAGCAGTTTACCCTCGGGGAGCACAGATACGCAGTATTTT. It codes for CASSLPSGSTDTQYF. The chain combines TRBV28 with TRBJ2-3; D is perhaps TRBD2 (5 bases). Germline V CDR1 and CDR2: MDHEN, SYDVKM. The V gene lost 2 bases and the J gene lost 0 bases, with 9 bases spanning the gap. The CDR3 loop spans 15 amino acids.

The CDR3 DNA is TGTGCCAGCAGTGAAATGCGAGGAGTCGAGCAGTACTTC. Protein: CASSEMRGVEQYF. The chain has TRBV6-1 and TRBJ2-7; D remains unclear. Between the trimmed V and J ends, which lost 2 bases and 6 bases, there was a span of 11 bases. CDR3 length: 13 amino acids. CDR1 MNHNS and CDR2 SASEGT come from the germline V gene.

The chain combines TRBV27 with TRBJ2-7; D remains unclear. The CDR3 contains 15 residues. Germline loops: CDR1 MNHEY, CDR2 SMNVEV (reference sequence). The ends were cut back, 5 bases at V and 5 bases at J, with 19 bases in the middle. The CDR3 DNA follows: TGTGCCAGCAGTCCCTTACCACTACCAAGAGACGAGCAGTACTTC. This encodes CASSPLPLPRDEQYF.

The chain joins TRBV5-1 to TRBJ2-7; 7 nucleotides align to TRBD2. This CDR3 has 15 amino acids. The germline CDR1 and CDR2 sequences are SGHRS and YFSETQ. V was clipped by 1 base and J by 0 bases; unmatched bases: 4. The CDR3 protein is CASSLSGGSSYEQYF. DNA for the CDR3: TGCGCCAGCAGCTTGAGTGGCGGGAGCTCCTACGAGCAGTACTTC.

The chain carries TRBV9 and TRBJ1-1; 7 nucleotides align to TRBD1. The CDR3 spans 15 residues. V trimming: 0 bases; J trimming: 1 base; junction bases outside the gene matches: 3. Germline CDR1 reads SGDLS; CDR2 reads YYNGEE. In DNA, the CDR3 is TGTGCCAGCAGCGTAGCGGAGGGGGCGAACACTGAAGCTTTCTTT. Amino acid sequence: CASSVAEGANTEAFF.

This clone has a single count. The chain carries TRBV2 and TRBJ1-2; 8 nucleotides line up with TRBD1. The CDR3 is made up of 13 amino acids. The V gene's germline CDR1 is SNHLY and CDR2 FYNNEI. The ends lost 11 bases at V and 0 bases at J; junction bases unmatched: 5. The DNA of the CDR3 is TGTGCCGGAAGGACAGGGCCTAACTATGGCTACACCTTC. Amino acid sequence: CAGRTGPNYGYTF.

The chain combines TRBV4-1 with TRBJ2-2; 9 bases map to TRBD2. Germline assignment: CDR1 MGHRA and CDR2 YSYEKL. V was pared by 0 bases and J by 4 bases, with 6 bases of the junction left unmatched. The CDR3 runs to 17 residues. The CDR3 region has the DNA TGCGCCAGCAGCCAAGATTTAGCGGGAGTTATCACCGGGGAGCTGTTTTTT. Translation gives CASSQDLAGVITGELFF.

The CDR3 is CASSPDRAKAYEQYF. The CDR3 DNA reads as TGTGCCAGCAGCCCCGACAGGGCTAAAGCCTACGAGCAGTACTTC. The chain is built from TRBV6-2 or TRBV6-3 and TRBJ2-7; 7 bases fit TRBD1. The germline V gene has CDR1 MNHEY and CDR2 SVGEGT. The J segment lost 2 bases and the V segment lost 6 bases, leaving 10 bases of the junction unmatched. This CDR3 contains 15 residues.

The rearrangement joins TRBV7-3 to TRBJ2-3; 9 bases map to TRBD1. Germline V lookup: CDR1 SGHTA, CDR2 FQGTGA. The CDR3 has 15 residues. The V segment lost 3 bases and the J segment 5 bases; nucleotides outside the gene matches: 6. CDR3 nucleotides: TGTGCCAGCAGCTTTACAGGGGGCATGAAAGATACGCAGTATTTT. Protein sequence: CASSFTGGMKDTQYF.